This passage covers 18 T cell receptor beta chains from one sample sequenced in a study of shared clonotypes between healthy human individuals. The assay was immunoSEQ multiplex PCR, and TCRdb's table has in-frame clones only and misses some. The sample lists about 1.4 million clones, around 95% occurring once. The sample taken for sequencing was naive CD4+ T cells sorted from blood. Subset specified: CD45RA+ positively selected. These receptors were taken from a man aged 25-45 years in good health.

The gene calls are TRBV11-2 and TRBJ2-1, with D maybe TRBD2 (5 bases). Germline V CDR1 and CDR2: SGHAT, FQNNGV. Trimming left V 4 bases short and J 9 bases short, with 28 bases between. CDR3 size: 18 residues. The CDR3 region is CASSYGVPSSSGSGEQFF. The CDR3 nucleotides are TGTGCCAGCAGCTACGGGGTTCCCTCTAGCTCGGGATCGGGTGAGCAGTTCTTC. The full variable domain, in which reference TRBV11-2 and TRBJ2-1 provide the parts outside the CDR3, is EAGVAQSPRYKIIEKRQSVAFWCNPISGHATLYWYQQILGQGPKLLIQFQNNGVVDDSQLPKDRFSAERLKGVDSTLKIQPAKLEDSAVYLCASSYGVPSSSGSGEQFFGPGTRLTVL.

Points on this clone: This sample also contains other DNA sequences that code for the same CDR3. This sequence joins TRBV10-2 and TRBJ1-5; 7 bases fit TRBD1. Losses at the gene ends were 0 bases for V and 5 bases for J; bases not matched to a gene: 4. This CDR3 has 15 residues. The germline CDR1 and CDR2 sequences are WSHSY and SAAADI. As DNA, the CDR3 is TGCGCCAGCAGTGAGTCAGGGGGACAGTATCAGCCCCAGCATTTT. Amino acids: CASSESGGQYQPQHF.

CDR3 DNA: TGTGCCAGCAGTCTGGCGGGAGTAAGAACTGAAGCTTTCTTT. Amino acid sequence: CASSLAGVRTEAFF. The rearrangement links TRBV25-1 to TRBJ1-1; D not resolved. The CDR3 length is 14 residues. From germline, CDR1 is MGHDK and CDR2 SYGVNS. V was pared by 5 bases and J by 5 bases, with 15 bases between.

The gene calls are TRBV11-2 and TRBJ2-7, with 12 bases aligning to TRBD2. J gave up 2 bases and V 5 bases, and 4 bases lay outside the gene matches. This CDR3 spans 15 amino acids. Germline V gene sequence: CDR1 SGHAT, CDR2 FQNNGV. For the CDR3, the DNA is TGTGCCAGCAGCAAAGGACTAGCGGGAACCTACGAGCAGTACTTC. Its protein product is CASSKGLAGTYEQYF.

The chain is built from TRBV19 and TRBJ1-2, with D possibly being TRBD1 (6 bases). This CDR3 has 14 amino acids. Germline assignment: CDR1 LNHDA and CDR2 SQIVND (reference sequence). V gave up 1 base and J gave up 3 bases, with 9 bases separating them. The CDR3 sequence: CASSIGPGDYGYTF. In DNA, the CDR3 is TGTGCCAGTAGTATAGGCCCAGGGGACTATGGCTACACCTTC.

The chain employs TRBV28 and TRBJ1-4; D perhaps matches TRBD1 (5 bases). Germline V gene data show CDR1 as MDHEN and CDR2 as SYDVKM. CDR3 length: 14 amino acids. V shed 5 bases and J shed 6 bases, with 13 bases lying between them. CDR3 DNA sequence: TGTGCCAGCAGTCACGCGGGGGGGGATGAAAAACTGTTTTTT. Amino acids: CASSHAGGDEKLFF.

The chain uses TRBV5-1 and TRBJ2-3; D is unresolved. The CDR3 spans 14 residues. The germline CDR1 and CDR2 sequences are SGHRS and YFSETQ. V lost 1 base to trimming and J lost 2 bases, with 8 bases between them. The CDR3 nucleotides read TGCGCCAGCAGCTTGACAGAGGACACAGATACGCAGTATTTT. It encodes CASSLTEDTDTQYF.

This clone was observed once. The rearrangement joins TRBV11-2 to TRBJ2-5; D is perhaps TRBD1 (5 bases). Per germline, CDR1 SGHAT and CDR2 FQNNGV. The CDR3 runs 14 residues. V was pared by 1 base and J by 7 bases, with 13 bases between. As DNA, the CDR3 is TGTGCCAGCAGCTTAGTTCAGGCCCAGGGGACCCAGTACTTC. Protein: CASSLVQAQGTQYF.

The chain couples TRBV15 to TRBJ2-1; possibly TRBD2 for D (6 bases). The CDR3 is 17 amino acids. From germline, CDR1 is LNHNV and CDR2 YYDKDF (reference sequence). Trimming stripped 0 bases from V and 0 bases from J, with 12 bases between. CDR3 protein: CATSRDTGVVSYNEQFF. In nucleotides, the CDR3 is TGTGCCACCAGCAGAGATACGGGAGTGGTCTCCTACAATGAGCAGTTCTTC.

This CDR3 is CASSSGTVSQPQHF. The DNA of the CDR3 is TGTGCCAGCAGCTCTGGGACAGTGAGTCAGCCCCAGCATTTT. This rearrangement joins TRBV7-9 to TRBJ1-5; 7 nucleotides align to TRBD1. The CDR3 is 14 amino acids. Trimming cost V 4 bases and J 6 bases; bases outside gene matches: 6. Germline loops: CDR1 SEHNR, CDR2 FQNEAQ (reference sequence).

The J gene is TRBJ1-3, the V gene TRBV6-1; unclear D gene. The ends were cut back, 4 bases at V and 0 bases at J, with 10 bases in the middle. Germline V lookup: CDR1 MNHNS, CDR2 SASEGT. CDR3 length: 15 amino acids. The CDR3 sequence: CASSVGSFSGNTIYF. CDR3 coding DNA: TGTGCCAGCAGTGTGGGGAGCTTCTCTGGAAACACCATATATTTT.

The V gene is TRBV11-3, the J gene TRBJ2-1; D may correspond to TRBD1 or TRBD2 (5 bases each). CDR3 length: 15 amino acids. V was pared by 5 bases and J by 8 bases, with 19 bases between. In germline, CDR1 is SGHNT, CDR2 YENEEA. CDR3 sequence (DNA): TGTGCCAGCAGCCCTTCCCCGGCGACGGGACATGAGCAGTTCTTC. Protein sequence: CASSPSPATGHEQFF.

This chain connects TRBV11-2 to TRBJ2-7; 7 bases match TRBD1. Per germline, CDR1 SGHAT and CDR2 FQNNGV. This CDR3 region has 15 residues. Trimming at V came to 1 base and at J to 2 bases, leaving 5 bases not matched to a gene. The CDR3 spells CASSLVRTGTYEQYF. The DNA of the CDR3 is TGTGCCAGCAGCTTAGTGAGGACAGGTACCTACGAGCAGTACTTC.

V gene TRBV4-2 combines with J gene TRBJ2-2, with 7 bases identical to TRBD2. The CDR3 runs 17 residues. Germline lookup yields CDR1 LGHNA and CDR2 YNFKEQ. With V trimmed by 0 bases and J by 0 bases, 4 bases remained unmatched. The CDR3 is CASSQEGLSTNTGELFF. The CDR3 bases are TGTGCCAGCAGCCAAGAGGGACTATCTACGAACACCGGGGAGCTGTTTTTT.

This clone was counted once. The V call is TRBV30, the J call TRBJ1-1, with no clear D. Germline V gene data show CDR1 as GTSNPN and CDR2 as SVGIG (reference sequence). Trimming stripped 4 bases from V and 5 bases from J, with 8 bases between. The CDR3 sequence is 11 residues long. CDR3 amino acids: CAWKASTEAFF. In DNA form, the CDR3 reads TGTGCCTGGAAGGCATCGACTGAAGCTTTCTTT.

The chain's CDR3 is CASSIALGVGDTQYF. CDR3 sequence (DNA): TGTGCCAGTAGTATAGCTTTGGGGGTTGGAGATACGCAGTATTTT. The chain carries TRBV19 and TRBJ2-3; D may be TRBD1 or TRBD2 (5 bases each). Germline loops: CDR1 LNHDA, CDR2 SQIVND (reference sequence). The CDR3 extends over 15 amino acids. Trimming shortened V by 1 base and J by 5 bases, and 13 bases separated the two germline ends. The complete variable domain, with remaining parts taken from reference TRBV19 and TRBJ2-3, reads DGGITQSPKYLFRKEGQNVTLSCEQNLNHDAMYWYRQDPGQGLRLIYYSQIVNDFQKGDIAEGYSVSREKKESFPLTVTSAQKNPTAFYLCASSIALGVGDTQYFGPGTRLTVL.

The chain couples TRBV20-1 to TRBJ2-3, with D perhaps matching TRBD2 (5 bases). CDR3 length equals 11 residues. CDR1 and CDR2 (germline): DFQATT, SNEGSKA (reference sequence). Trimming pared 1 base from V and 7 bases from J, leaving 6 bases between. The CDR3: CSARVGNTQYF. In DNA, the CDR3 is TGCAGTGCTAGAGTCGGGAATACGCAGTATTTT.

The gene calls are TRBV15 and TRBJ2-5; 7 nucleotides align to TRBD2. With 2 bases clipped from V and 4 bases from J, the junction kept 7 bases outside the gene matches. Germline-derived CDR1 and CDR2 are LNHNV and YYDKDF (reference sequence). The CDR3 has 15 amino acids. CDR3 sequence (DNA): TGTGCCACCAGCAGACTGCTAGCGGAGGGAGAGACCCAGTACTTC. Its protein is CATSRLLAEGETQYF. The whole variable domain, filled in from reference TRBV15 and TRBJ2-5, reads DAMVIQNPRYQVTQFGKPVTLSCSQTLNHNVMYWYQQKSSQAPKLLFHYYDKDFNNEADTPDNFQSRRPNTSFCFLDIRSPGLGDTAMYLCATSRLLAEGETQYFGPGTRLLVL.